The next 8 T cell receptor beta chains were all read from a single sample in a study of chemoradiotherapy in HPV16-positive cancers. Profiled with immunoSEQ multiplex PCR; TCRdb holds only in-frame clones, not every one. The sample carries 10,000 to 15,000 clones, almost 90% recorded once. This sample was obtained from a patient who underwent chemoradiotherapy. The origin of the receptors is a human donor with HPV-associated anogenital cancer.

This chain uses TRBV6-1 with TRBJ2-3, with 8 positions matching TRBD2. The J segment lost 1 base and the V segment lost 4 bases, leaving 4 bases of the junction unmatched. Germline V gene lookup returns CDR1 MNHNS and CDR2 SASEGT. This CDR3 spans 15 amino acids. The CDR3 reads CASSGPSGRTDTQYF. The CDR3 nucleotides are TGTGCCAGCAGTGGACCTAGCGGGCGCACAGATACGCAGTATTTT.

A few counts support this clone. The rearrangement joins TRBV5-1 to TRBJ1-6; D uncertain. The V end was cut by 0 bases, the J end by 10 bases, with 11 bases between. Looked up from germline, CDR1 is SGHRS and CDR2 is YFSETQ. This CDR3 has 14 amino acids. The CDR3 DNA reads TGCGCCAGCAGCTTGGGCGGAGATCGGTCACCCCTCCACTTT. Translated: CASSLGGDRSPLHF.

V usage is TRBV10-3 and J usage is TRBJ2-2; 7 bases match TRBD2. Trimming cost V 4 bases and J 1 base; bases outside gene matches: 6. The germline gives CDR1 ENHRY, CDR2 SYGVKD. The CDR3 totals 16 residues. The CDR3 bases are TGTGCCATCAGTGTTCGGGGACTATTGAACACCGGGGAGCTGTTTTTT. Amino acid sequence: CAISVRGLLNTGELFF.

V usage is TRBV7-6 and J usage is TRBJ1-1, with a weak D call TRBD1 (6 bases). The V and J ends lost 1 base and 4 bases respectively, with 19 bases between them. In germline, CDR1 is SGHVS, CDR2 FNYEAQ. The CDR3 is 17 residues long. The CDR3 DNA sequence: TGTGCCAGCAGCTTAGATTTGAAGGGGGGTCGGAGCACTGAAGCTTTCTTT. Residues: CASSLDLKGGRSTEAFF.

The J gene is TRBJ2-5, the V gene TRBV30; no firm D call. The CDR3 length is 13 residues. V was clipped by 0 bases and J by 5 bases, with 10 bases between them. Per germline, CDR1 GTSNPN and CDR2 SVGIG (reference sequence). CDR3 sequence (DNA): TGTGCCTGGAGTGTTCTAGGTGGGGAGACCCAGTACTTC. Its protein is CAWSVLGGETQYF.

The gene calls are TRBV30 and TRBJ2-7, with D possibly matching TRBD2 (6 bases). Germline V gene data show CDR1 as GTSNPN and CDR2 as SVGIG (reference sequence). V lost 5 bases to trimming and J lost 3 bases, with 8 bases between them. The CDR3 is made up of 11 amino acids. CDR3 region: CAWGSGYEQYF. CDR3 nucleotides: TGTGCCTGGGGTAGCGGCTACGAGCAGTACTTC. Full variable domain (remainder filled in from reference TRBV30 and TRBJ2-7): SQTIHQWPATLVQPVGSPLSLECTVEGTSNPNLYWYRQAAGRGLQLLFYSVGIGQISSEVPQNLSASRPQDRQFILSSKKLLLSDSGFYLCAWGSGYEQYFGPGTRLTVT.

This chain connects TRBV9 to TRBJ2-5, with D possibly TRBD2 on 6 matching bases. V was shortened by 1 base and J by 7 bases, with 11 bases between the two germline ends. CDR3 length equals 13 residues. Looked up from germline, CDR1 is SGDLS and CDR2 is YYNGEE. CDR3 nucleotide sequence: TGTGCCAGCAGCGTAATTCTGGGGGGGACCCAGTACTTC. Protein product: CASSVILGGTQYF.

V is TRBV7-2 and J is TRBJ2-3, with 10 nucleotides matching TRBD2. This CDR3 spans 14 amino acids. The germline gives CDR1 SGHTA, CDR2 FQGNSA. Trimming cost V 3 bases and J 8 bases; bases outside gene matches: 5. The CDR3 nucleotides read TGTGCCAGCAGCTTGGCTAGCGGGAGCTCTACGCAGTATTTT. Residues: CASSLASGSSTQYF.